This section outlines one TCR beta chain sequence together with its context. The target of this receptor is not known. No base qualities exist here, and no much larger clone lies one base off it. The cohort consisted of some 670 healthy bone marrow donors. At the time of sampling, all cohort members were nominally healthy, though unrecorded immune exposures were likely present. The donor tested CMV seronegative, placing the donor among the roughly 340 seronegative members of the cohort. A peripheral blood sample was collected from each donor, and TCR beta sequencing was performed on peripheral blood mononuclear cells. Genomic DNA was extracted from the blood cell samples with the Qiagen DNeasy Blood Extraction Kit. These data belong to a study of cytomegalovirus exposure and HLA in healthy donors (dated by TCRdb to about 2017). With respect to the entire study: An earlier analysis of under 600 of the donors reported roughly 270 Gb of sequence data and 100 million to 130 million unique TCR beta sequences from about 179 million T cells. An early release that covered around 590 HLA-typed donors contained about 290 gigabases of sequencing data and around 85 million unique TCR sequences. Of the roughly 410 genotyped donors, approximately 81% were placed in the genetic ancestry cluster associated with self-reported Caucasian donors. The study aimed to test whether cataloging public T cell receptors could reveal signatures of past pathogen exposure. The T cell repertoires of around 730 subjects were profiled by immunosequencing and related to cytomegalovirus serostatus. Along with the approximately 600-subject first cohort, a separate validation cohort of more than 90 different subjects was used. To predict cytomegalovirus infection status, the study combined high-throughput TCR immunosequencing, statistical association of individual TCRs with disease status, and machine learning. To study patterns of TCR occurrence, a later analysis re-analyzed previously published TCR beta repertoires from under 750 donors and added high-resolution HLA genotyping. Rather than drawing on any new phenotypic data, the later analysis identified candidate immune exposures from TCR beta sequences and the way those sequences occurred across donors. An earlier analysis of 500 to 650 of the donors applied high-throughput TCR beta sequencing to assess whether each TCR beta V gene segment acted as functional or pseudogenic. Donor age, sex, ethnicity and CMV serostatus were compiled alongside the repertoire data. In a later genetic analysis, genome-wide SNP genotypes for about 65% of the roughly 670 donors were used, and that subset was treated as a discovery cohort. All discovery cohort repertoires had been generated using a single sequencing platform. HLA typing included class I and class II loci at four-digit resolution. The number of typed donors differed by locus: about 629-630 for A, B, C, DRB1 and DQB1; some 500 for DQA1; 606 for DPA1; and roughly 450 for DPB1. Roughly 5 DR-DQ haplotypes were treated as single units for association and clustering because of strong linkage in the cohort. Among some 410 genotyped donors of the cohort, an average of approximately 200,000 unique TCR beta nucleotide sequences was sequenced per donor, of which about 18% were non-productive.

The method was the immunoSEQ multiplex PCR assay. A mixture of 60 forward primers for TCR Vbeta segments and 13 reverse primers for TCR Jbeta segments was used in the multiplex PCR. Amplification of the CDR3 region of rearranged TCR beta genes was performed with a multiplex PCR assay on genomic DNA. The amplified TCR beta libraries were sequenced on the Illumina HiSeq System as 87-base-pair reads. The authors' pipeline ran thus. A later analysis tallied roughly 76 million unique TCR beta chains across the 550 to 850 repertoires, and around 9.9 million of those chains were shared by two or more donors. Raw reads were error-corrected and collapsed into unique sequences with a nearest-neighbor algorithm that merged closely related sequences to remove PCR and sequencing errors. V, D and J gene segments were assigned by aligning CDR3 sequences to IMGT reference sequences. For a sequence to be retained, a match of at least six nucleotides was required to both a V gene segment and a J gene segment. Rearrangements were classified as productive when the CDR3 lacked stop codons and remained in frame with V and J, and all other rearrangements were classified as non-productive. Following IMGT convention, CDR3 was defined as the stretch from the second conserved V-encoded cysteine to the conserved J-encoded phenylalanine. The earlier analysis of some 580 of the donors excluded any sequence lacking an unambiguous match to a single V gene segment. An earlier analysis of several hundred of the donors called V segments functional above 56.7% productive rearrangements and segregating when the between-donor standard deviation exceeded 5%. A statistical classification framework was built for diagnosing cytomegalovirus status from the catalog of TCR beta chain sequences. In a later analysis, TCR nucleotide sequences were compared against IMGT/GENE-DB human TR gene sequences so that V and J genes could be assigned. The TCRdist pipeline was used in a later analysis to assign CDR3 sequences and most-parsimonious VDJ recombination scenarios. In a later analysis, each TCR beta chain was defined by its CDR3 amino acid sequence together with its V-gene family, and reads without a unique V-gene family were excluded. A later analysis removed 500 to 650 highly shared, low-generation-probability nucleotide sequences to deal with suspected cross-contamination and a sequencing artifact. In a later analysis, a clonal expansion index for each public chain was calculated from normalized within-repertoire ranks of inferred template counts. In a later analysis, generation probabilities were computed using a VDJ recombination model fitted to out-of-frame rearrangements, and the results were checked against IGoR. A later analysis scored TCR-TCR, TCR-HLA and TCR-CMV co-occurrence with hypergeometric tests, applying a repertoire-size bias correction to TCR pairs. To estimate false discovery rates, a later analysis permuted the HLA or CMV assignments 20 times. A later analysis grouped co-occurring TCRs with DBSCAN, adding TCRdist sequence similarity when clustering within HLA-allele-positive subsets. Repertoires with fewer than 30,000 or more than 120,000 public chains, plus five repertoires with anomalous nucleotide sharing, were excluded from co-occurrence clustering. The table comes from immuneACCESS by way of TCRdb, which keeps in-frame sequences with V and J called. Part of the clones is missing from these tables; in studies checked, under half for an unresolved V gene and the rest for unknown reasons. From that table come the V and J calls and clone size; the DNA was used to work out D and trimming. The sample table contains roughly 150,000 clones; only one count was recorded for over 60% of them. Clones ranked in the top ten supply approximately 3% of the sample.

Including cysteine and phenylalanine, the CDR3 has 13 amino acids. Only the CDR3 part of the read is kept: 39 bases, read in frame from the first base. CDR1 and CDR2 were assigned from the germline V gene as LGHNA and YSLEER. General study outcomes and caveats: While some public TCRs were present in many individuals, most TCR sequences turned up only very rarely across donors. Linkage disequilibrium might explain the correlated functional status among segregating V segments, but an unknown experimental factor could not be ruled out. Cytomegalovirus status was reported to be diagnosed by the classifier with high specificity and sensitivity in both the original and validation cohorts. The only immune exposure information available for the cohort was CMV serostatus. A later genetic analysis reported fewer N-insertions in productive TCRs among donors in an Asian-associated ancestry cluster than the approximately 700-donor mean. Compared with equally common non-associated chains, HLA-associated TCR beta chains in a later analysis were more clonally expanded and had lower generation probabilities. At a false discovery rate of 0.05, a later analysis linked some 17,000 TCR beta sequences to specific HLA alleles. According to a later analysis, most CMV-associated TCR beta chains appeared to be HLA-restricted, and the HLA associations seemed to be driven largely by CMV exposure. In the study, around 150 TCR beta chains were listed as associated with cytomegalovirus. V-gene and J-gene trimming of TCR beta chains was associated with a missense DCLRE1C variant in a later genetic analysis, and the association was replicated in an independent cohort. Assigning TCR associations to individual alleles was difficult when HLA alleles, especially DR and DQ, strongly co-occurred. Some IMGT-functional V segments, including TRBV6-2 and TRBV6-3, could not be distinguished by the 87-base-pair reads and were therefore excluded. In this cohort, only TCR beta chains were sequenced, and detectable features were limited by the absence of alpha or paired-chain data. In a later analysis, TCR association rates were found to vary across HLA loci, with the most associated TCRs seen for DRB1 alleles and the fewest for HLA-C alleles. Because counts were too low, approximately 15 rarely observed V segments, including chromosome 9 orphons, were excluded from the earlier analysis of 587 of the donors. In vitro tests confirmed that three of the cytomegalovirus-associated TCR beta chains recognize cytomegalovirus antigens. In an earlier analysis of around 500 of the donors, most TCR beta V segments appeared in productive rearrangements about 87% or about 30% of the time, broadly matching IMGT annotations. In a later analysis, several top co-occurrence clusters were reported to appear linked to parvovirus B19, influenza, CMV and Epstein-Barr virus. It was suggested by the authors that the approach could potentially be generalized to other disease states and immunological phenotypes. A further reported finding was that TCR beta sequences accurately predicted the HLA-A and HLA-B alleles for most subjects in the first cohort. Because HLA typing was missing for some donors at each locus, association tests included only the typed subset. The presence/absence analyses assumed that sequencing depth was roughly uniform across donors, and that assumption may not be true. A cluster of highly shared sequence variants was judged likely to be a technical artifact of the sequencing pipeline.

This clonotype originated in a male donor in good health and CMV-seronegative. The sequenced sample consisted of PBMCs. The V and J genes are TRBV4-3 and TRBJ2-5; TRBD1 is possibly the D segment (5 matching bases). The tail of the sequence fits TRBJ2-7 better, so the J call may be wrong. The DNA reads TGCGCCAGCAGCCAAGCAGGGTATGGCGAGCAGTACTTC. Its translation is CASSQAGYGEQYF.